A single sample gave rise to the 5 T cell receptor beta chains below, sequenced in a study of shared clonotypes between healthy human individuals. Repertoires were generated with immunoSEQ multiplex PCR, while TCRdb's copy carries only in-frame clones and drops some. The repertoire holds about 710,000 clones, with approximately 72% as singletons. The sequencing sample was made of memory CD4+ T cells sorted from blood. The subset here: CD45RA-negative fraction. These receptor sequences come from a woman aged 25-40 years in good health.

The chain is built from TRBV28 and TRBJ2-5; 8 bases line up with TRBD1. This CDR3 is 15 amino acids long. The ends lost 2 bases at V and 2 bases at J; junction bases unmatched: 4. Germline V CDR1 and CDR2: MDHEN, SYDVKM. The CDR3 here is CASSLQGASQETQYF. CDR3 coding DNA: TGTGCCAGCAGTTTACAGGGGGCTTCTCAAGAGACCCAGTACTTC.

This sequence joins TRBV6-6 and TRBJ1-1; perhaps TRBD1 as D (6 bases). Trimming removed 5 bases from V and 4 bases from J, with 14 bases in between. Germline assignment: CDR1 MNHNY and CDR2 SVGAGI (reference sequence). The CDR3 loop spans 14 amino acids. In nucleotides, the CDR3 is TGTGCCAGCAGTACACAGGGTGAGGTCACTGAAGCTTTCTTT. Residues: CASSTQGEVTEAFF.

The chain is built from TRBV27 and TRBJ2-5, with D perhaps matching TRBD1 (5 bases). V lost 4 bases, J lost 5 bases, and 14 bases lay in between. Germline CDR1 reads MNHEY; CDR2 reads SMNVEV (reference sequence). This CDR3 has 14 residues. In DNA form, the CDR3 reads TGTGCCAGCAGTTCCCCCAGGGATGGCGAGACCCAGTACTTC. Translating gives CASSSPRDGETQYF.

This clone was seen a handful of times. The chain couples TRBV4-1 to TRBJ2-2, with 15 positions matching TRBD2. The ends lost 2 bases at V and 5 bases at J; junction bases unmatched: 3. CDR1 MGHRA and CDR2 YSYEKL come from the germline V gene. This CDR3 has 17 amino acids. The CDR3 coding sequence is TGCGCCAGCAGCCAATGGACTAGCGGGAGGGCAACCGGGGAGCTGTTTTTT. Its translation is CASSQWTSGRATGELFF.

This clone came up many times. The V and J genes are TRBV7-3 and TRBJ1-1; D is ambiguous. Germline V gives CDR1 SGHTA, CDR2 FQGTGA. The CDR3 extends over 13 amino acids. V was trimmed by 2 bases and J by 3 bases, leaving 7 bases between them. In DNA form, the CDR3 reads TGTGCCAGCAGCTTATACCAGGACACTGAAGCTTTCTTT. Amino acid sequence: CASSLYQDTEAFF.